This is a list of T cell receptor beta chains from one sample in a study of T-cell reconstitution after alpha-beta-depleted transplantation in children. TCRdb re-analysed the PCR reads in MiXCR, keeping a single row per CDR3 protein. The repertoire holds some 600,000 distinct CDR3 sequences, with 13% as singletons. This specimen consisted of PBMCs, mostly from graft donor cells, obtained 360 days after TCRalphabeta/CD19-depleted stem cell transplant. These receptors were obtained from a male patient aged 10-17 years who had a stem cell transplant for acute myeloid leukemia, so the T cells may come from the graft donor. The CDR3 runs from the conserved cysteine through the conserved F or W. D genes are given only for firm matches. Not all rows give a size; the values are once, few, many and, for expanded clones, a class.

D gene	clone size	V gene	J gene	CDR3 protein	CDR3 DNA
TRBD2	few	TRBV6-5	TRBJ2-2	CASSYPHLAGGPGTGELFF	TGTGCCAGCAGTTATCCCCACCTAGCGGGAGGGCCGGGCACCGGGGAGCTGTTTTTT
.	many	TRBV24-1	TRBJ2-2	CAKTGNTGELFF	TGTGCCAAGACAGGGAACACCGGGGAGCTGTTTTTT
TRBD2	.	TRBV29-1	TRBJ2-7	CSVGEGLAGAEQYF	TGCAGCGTTGGAGAGGGGCTAGCGGGGGCGGAGCAGTACTTC
.	many	TRBV12-3/TRBV12-4	TRBJ2-3	CASSLRGLVGDTQYF	TGTGCCAGCAGTTTAAGGGGACTTGTAGGAGATACGCAGTATTTT
TRBD1	.	TRBV6-1	TRBJ2-7	CAIRGTGYSEQYF	TGTGCCATTCGCGGGACAGGGTACTCCGAGCAGTACTTC
.	.	TRBV20-1	TRBJ1-5	CSALRDVGQPQHF	TGCAGTGCTCTTCGGGACGTCGGGCAGCCCCAGCATTTT
.	.	TRBV7-2	TRBJ2-5	CASSPDSSSSETQYF	TGTGCCAGCAGCCCGGACAGCTCTTCATCGGAGACCCAGTACTTC
.	many	TRBV29-1	TRBJ2-3	CSVEIRKSTDTQYF	TGCAGCGTTGAAATTCGGAAAAGCACAGATACGCAGTATTTT
TRBD2	.	TRBV18	TRBJ2-7	CASSTSSGSPSRYEQYF	TGTGCCAGCTCGACCAGTAGCGGGAGCCCTAGCCGTTACGAGCAGTACTTC
TRBD2	.	TRBV3-1	TRBJ2-3	CASSRQMPSGRAARTDTQYF	TGTGCCAGCAGCCGGCAAATGCCTAGCGGGAGGGCCGCCCGCACAGATACGCAGTATTTT
TRBD1	many	TRBV18	TRBJ1-1	CASSPRGELNTEAFF	TGTGCCAGCTCCCCCAGGGGGGAATTGAACACTGAAGCTTTCTTT
TRBD1	few	TRBV12-3/TRBV12-4	TRBJ2-5	CASREDRSAVETQYF	TGTGCCAGCAGGGAGGACAGGAGTGCTGTCGAGACCCAGTACTTC
.	few	TRBV6-2/TRBV6-3	TRBJ2-5	CASSTGPAWETQYF	TGTGCCAGCAGTACGGGGCCAGCGTGGGAGACCCAGTACTTC
.	many	TRBV28	TRBJ1-2	CASSSSKGTGNYGYTF	TGTGCCAGCAGTTCCTCAAAGGGGACTGGTAACTATGGCTACACCTTC
.	few	TRBV5-4	TRBJ2-1	CASSEKGPGIMNEQFF	TGTGCCAGCAGCGAAAAGGGCCCCGGTATTATGAATGAGCAGTTCTTC
.	.	TRBV12-3/TRBV12-4	TRBJ2-7	CASREAGNREQYF	TGTGCCAGCAGGGAAGCAGGGAACCGCGAGCAGTACTTC
.	few	TRBV3-1	TRBJ1-3	CASSQKTDRSTIYF	TGTGCCAGCAGCCAGAAAACGGACCGGAGCACCATATATTTT
TRBD2	few	TRBV10-3	TRBJ2-7	CAISSPSGLIYEQYF	TGTGCCATCAGCTCTCCTAGCGGATTAATCTACGAGCAGTACTTC
.	.	TRBV4-2	TRBJ2-4	CASSQDPAIQYF	TGTGCCAGCAGCCAAGATCCGGCCATTCAGTACTTC
TRBD2	.	TRBV5-1	TRBJ2-1	CASSSSGTSVIIAKGEQFF	TGCGCCAGCAGCTCCTCCGGGACTAGCGTCATAATTGCGAAAGGTGAGCAGTTCTTC
.	.	TRBV7-9	TRBJ2-7	CASSLSWAGDEQYF	TGTGCCAGCAGCCTCTCCTGGGCTGGGGACGAGCAGTACTTC
.	few	TRBV12-3/TRBV12-4	TRBJ2-3	CASSFFSGTDTQYF	TGTGCCAGCAGTTTTTTCTCCGGGACAGATACGCAGTATTTT
TRBD1	.	TRBV5-1	TRBJ1-4	CASSLGTGAPGDEKLFF	TGCGCCAGCAGCTTGGGGACAGGTGCGCCCGGTGATGAAAAACTGTTTTTT
TRBD2	few	TRBV29-1	TRBJ2-7	CSVYSGRSSYEQYF	TGCAGCGTTTATAGCGGGAGGTCCTCCTACGAGCAGTACTTC
.	.	TRBV5-1	TRBJ2-7	CASSWGAPGAYEQYF	TGCGCCAGCAGCTGGGGGGCCCCAGGAGCCTACGAGCAGTACTTC
TRBD2	many	TRBV6-6	TRBJ2-1	CASSWDRRTSGARPSSYNEQFF	TGTGCCAGCAGTTGGGACAGGCGGACTAGCGGGGCCCGGCCGAGCTCCTACAATGAGCAGTTCTTC
TRBD2	few	TRBV6-5	TRBJ2-7	CASSYSRDYSYEQYF	TGTGCCAGCAGTTACTCGAGGGACTACTCCTACGAGCAGTACTTC
.	.	TRBV6-2/TRBV6-3	TRBJ2-1	CARPDRQRNNEQFF	TGTGCCAGACCGGATCGACAGAGAAACAATGAGCAGTTCTTC
.	many	TRBV5-1	TRBJ2-7	CASSGLRIYEQYF	TGCGCCAGCAGCGGTCTACGAATCTACGAGCAGTACTTC
.	few	TRBV3-1	TRBJ2-3	CASSPRRPDTQYF	TGTGCCAGCAGCCCCCGTCGGCCCGATACGCAGTATTTT
.	.	TRBV20-1	TRBJ1-2	CSASFVGNGYGYTF	TGCAGTGCTAGTTTTGTCGGCAATGGCTATGGCTACACCTTC
TRBD1	many	TRBV6-2/TRBV6-3	TRBJ2-6	CASSYRGQGASGANVLTF	TGTGCCAGCAGTTACCGCGGACAGGGAGCGTCTGGGGCCAACGTCCTGACTTTC
.	medium-sized	TRBV6-1	TRBJ2-7	CASSQVGTPLGQYF	TGTGCCAGCAGTCAAGTCGGGACACCTCTTGGGCAGTACTTC
TRBD2	few	TRBV25-1	TRBJ2-1	CASSEITSGRGNEQFF	TGTGCCAGCAGCGAGATTACTAGCGGGAGGGGGAATGAGCAGTTCTTC
TRBD2	few	TRBV12-3/TRBV12-4	TRBJ2-7	CASSVLAGGPYEQYF	TGTGCCAGCAGTGTACTAGCGGGAGGGCCGTACGAGCAGTACTTC
.	few	TRBV5-1	TRBJ2-7	CASSRGRSPYEQYF	TGCGCCAGCAGCAGGGGACGTTCACCCTACGAGCAGTACTTC
.	many	TRBV12-3/TRBV12-4	TRBJ2-3	CASSLAGEVTDTQYF	TGTGCCAGCAGTTTGGCCGGGGAGGTCACAGATACGCAGTATTTT
.	many	TRBV5-1	TRBJ2-1	CASSLRAERANEQFF	TGCGCCAGCAGCTTGCGGGCGGAGAGGGCCAATGAGCAGTTCTTC
TRBD1	.	TRBV20-1	TRBJ1-5	CSLRTGINQPQHF	TGCAGCCTAAGGACAGGGATCAATCAGCCCCAGCATTTT
TRBD2	.	TRBV20-1	TRBJ2-7	CSAGTSRLRYEQYF	TGCAGTGCAGGGACTAGTCGATTACGCTACGAGCAGTACTTC
TRBD2	few	TRBV3-1	TRBJ2-1	CASSRLAGAEQFF	TGTGCCAGCAGCCGGCTAGCGGGGGCAGAGCAGTTCTTC
.	.	TRBV7-6	TRBJ2-1	CASSTSPYNEQFF	TGTGCCAGCAGCACCTCCCCATACAATGAGCAGTTCTTC
.	many	TRBV27	TRBJ2-7	CASSFVGGSYEQYF	TGTGCCAGCAGTTTTGTAGGGGGCTCCTACGAGCAGTACTTC
TRBD2	many	TRBV20-1	TRBJ2-1	CSAAGTIVRNEQFF	TGCAGTGCTGCCGGGACTATTGTTAGGAATGAGCAGTTCTTC
TRBD2	.	TRBV7-9	TRBJ2-7	CASSKTSGIIYEQYF	TGTGCCAGCTCCAAGACTAGCGGGATAATCTACGAGCAGTACTTC
.	.	TRBV20-1	TRBJ2-1	CSARDNSYNEQFF	TGCAGTGCTAGAGATAACTCCTACAATGAGCAGTTCTTC
.	.	TRBV6-4	TRBJ2-2	CASSPKLTANTGELFF	TGTGCCAGCAGTCCCAAACTGACAGCGAACACCGGGGAGCTGTTTTTT
TRBD1	few	TRBV10-3	TRBJ1-1	CAISEGQGNTEAFF	TGTGCCATCAGTGAGGGACAGGGGAACACTGAAGCTTTCTTT
.	many	TRBV12-3/TRBV12-4	TRBJ2-3	CASSLAGALHLGTDTQYF	TGTGCCAGCAGTTTAGCGGGAGCCCTTCATCTCGGTACAGATACGCAGTATTTT
.	.	TRBV12-3/TRBV12-4	TRBJ2-7	CASSDRLTAYEQYF	TGTGCCAGCAGCGATCGACTTACCGCCTACGAGCAGTACTTC
TRBD2	few	TRBV28	TRBJ2-7	CASGPGKWTSDWDDYEQYF	TGTGCCAGCGGCCCCGGGAAGTGGACTAGCGATTGGGACGACTACGAGCAGTACTTC
.	.	TRBV5-1	TRBJ2-5	CASSLAPGTWGTQYF	TGCGCCAGCAGCTTGGCCCCAGGGACTTGGGGGACCCAGTACTTC
.	.	TRBV11-2	TRBJ2-5	CASSLELFQETQYF	TGTGCCAGCAGCTTAGAGCTCTTCCAAGAGACCCAGTACTTC
TRBD2	many	TRBV12-3/TRBV12-4	TRBJ2-3	CASTPRREGSDTQYF	TGTGCCAGCACCCCAAGGCGGGAGGGATCAGATACGCAGTATTTT
TRBD1	once	TRBV20-1	TRBJ2-3	CSAGAGQGPDTQYF	TGCAGTGCTGGAGCGGGACAGGGTCCAGATACGCAGTATTTT
.	many	TRBV7-8	TRBJ2-7	CASSLAEGGWYEQYF	TGTGCCAGCAGCTTAGCGGAAGGGGGTTGGTACGAGCAGTACTTC
TRBD2	few	TRBV15	TRBJ2-7	CATSREPGLAGSYEQYF	TGTGCCACCAGCAGAGAACCGGGACTAGCGGGAAGCTACGAGCAGTACTTC
.	few	TRBV15	TRBJ1-1	CATSRGMDTEAFF	TGTGCCACCAGCAGAGGGATGGACACTGAAGCTTTCTTT
TRBD1	few	TRBV28	TRBJ2-2	CASRSGTANTGELFF	TGTGCCAGCAGATCCGGGACAGCTAACACCGGGGAGCTGTTTTTT
.	many	TRBV14	TRBJ2-7	CASSQAYGRYEQYF	TGTGCCAGCAGCCAAGCATACGGCCGATACGAGCAGTACTTC